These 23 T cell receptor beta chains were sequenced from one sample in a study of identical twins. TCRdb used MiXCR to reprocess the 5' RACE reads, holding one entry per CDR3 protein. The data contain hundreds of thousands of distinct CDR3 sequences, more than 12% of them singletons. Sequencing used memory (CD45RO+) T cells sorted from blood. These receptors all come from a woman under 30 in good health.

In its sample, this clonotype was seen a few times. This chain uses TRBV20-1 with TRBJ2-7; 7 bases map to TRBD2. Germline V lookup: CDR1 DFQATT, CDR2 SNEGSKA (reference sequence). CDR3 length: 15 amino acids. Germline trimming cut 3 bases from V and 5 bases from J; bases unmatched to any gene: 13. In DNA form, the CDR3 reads TGCAGTGCTAGCGCCTCTTACGGGAGGTCTCACGAGCAGTACTTC. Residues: CSASASYGRSHEQYF.

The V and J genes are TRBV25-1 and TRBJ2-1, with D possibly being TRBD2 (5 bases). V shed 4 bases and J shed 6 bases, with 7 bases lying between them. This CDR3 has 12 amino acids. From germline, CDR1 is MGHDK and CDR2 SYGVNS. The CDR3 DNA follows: TGTGCCAGCAGTGCGGGGAGCAATGAGCAGTTCTTC. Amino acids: CASSAGSNEQFF.

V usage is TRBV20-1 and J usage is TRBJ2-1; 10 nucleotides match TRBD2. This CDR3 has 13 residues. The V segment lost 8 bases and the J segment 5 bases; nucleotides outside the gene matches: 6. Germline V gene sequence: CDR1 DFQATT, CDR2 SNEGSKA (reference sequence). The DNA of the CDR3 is TGCAGTCGTAGCGGGAGGACCAACAATGAGCAGTTCTTC. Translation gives CSRSGRTNNEQFF.

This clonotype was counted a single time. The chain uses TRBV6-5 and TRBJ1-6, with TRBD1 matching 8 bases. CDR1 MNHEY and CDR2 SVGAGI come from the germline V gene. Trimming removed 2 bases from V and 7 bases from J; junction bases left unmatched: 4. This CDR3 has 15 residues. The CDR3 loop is CASSYVGQVNSPLHF. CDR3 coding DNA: TGTGCCAGCAGTTACGTGGGACAGGTCAATTCACCCCTCCACTTT.

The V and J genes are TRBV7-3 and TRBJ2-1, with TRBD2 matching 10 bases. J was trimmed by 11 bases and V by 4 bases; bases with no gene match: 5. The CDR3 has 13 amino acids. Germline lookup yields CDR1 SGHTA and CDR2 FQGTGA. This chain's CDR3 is CASSSPSGGKQFF. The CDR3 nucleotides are TGTGCCAGCAGCTCCCCTAGCGGGGGAAAGCAGTTCTTC.

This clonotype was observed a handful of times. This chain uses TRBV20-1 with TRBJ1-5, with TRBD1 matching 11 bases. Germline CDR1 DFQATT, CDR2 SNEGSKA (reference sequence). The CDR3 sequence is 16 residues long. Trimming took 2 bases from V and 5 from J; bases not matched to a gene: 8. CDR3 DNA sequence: TGCAGTGCTAGAAGGCCCGGGACAGGGGGACATCAGCCCCAGCATTTT. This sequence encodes CSARRPGTGGHQPQHF.

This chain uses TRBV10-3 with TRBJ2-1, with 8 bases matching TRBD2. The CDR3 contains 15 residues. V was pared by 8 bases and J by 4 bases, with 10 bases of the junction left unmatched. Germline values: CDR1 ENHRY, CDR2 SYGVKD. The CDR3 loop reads CAIRGGGEPYNEQFF. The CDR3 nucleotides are TGTGCCATCCGGGGGGGAGGCGAACCTTACAATGAGCAGTTCTTC.

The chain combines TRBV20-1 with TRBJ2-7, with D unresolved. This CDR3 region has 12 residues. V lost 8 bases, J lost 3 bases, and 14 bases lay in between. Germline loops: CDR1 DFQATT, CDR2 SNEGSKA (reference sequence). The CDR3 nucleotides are TGCAGTTGTGGTAGGTCCATCTACGAGCAGTACTTC. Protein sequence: CSCGRSIYEQYF.

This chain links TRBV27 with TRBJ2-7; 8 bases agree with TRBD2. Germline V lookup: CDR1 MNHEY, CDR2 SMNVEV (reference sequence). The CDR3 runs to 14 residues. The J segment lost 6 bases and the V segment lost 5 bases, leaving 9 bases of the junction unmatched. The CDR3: CASSLGTSRGEQYF. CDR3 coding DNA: TGTGCCAGCAGTCTCGGGACTAGTCGGGGCGAGCAGTACTTC.

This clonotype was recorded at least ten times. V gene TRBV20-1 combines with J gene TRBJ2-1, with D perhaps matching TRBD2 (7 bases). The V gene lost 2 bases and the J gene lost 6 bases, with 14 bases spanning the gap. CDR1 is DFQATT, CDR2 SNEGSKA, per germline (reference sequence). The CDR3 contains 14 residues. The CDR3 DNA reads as TGCAGTGCTAGATTCGGGGGAGGGGGCAATGAGCAGTTCTTC. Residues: CSARFGGGGNEQFF.

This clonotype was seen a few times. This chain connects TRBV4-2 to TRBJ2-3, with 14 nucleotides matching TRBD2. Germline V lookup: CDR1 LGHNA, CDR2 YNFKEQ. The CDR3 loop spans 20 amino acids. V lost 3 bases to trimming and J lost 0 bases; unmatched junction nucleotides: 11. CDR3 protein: CASSQRVGLAGEGSTDTQYF. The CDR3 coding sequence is TGTGCCAGCAGCCAGCGAGTGGGACTAGCGGGGGAGGGGAGCACAGATACGCAGTATTTT.

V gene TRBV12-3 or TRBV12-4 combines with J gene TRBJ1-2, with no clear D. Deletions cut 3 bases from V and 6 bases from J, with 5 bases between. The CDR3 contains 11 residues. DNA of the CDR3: TGTGCCAGCAGTTTGGGTAATGGCTACACCTTC. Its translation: CASSLGNGYTF.

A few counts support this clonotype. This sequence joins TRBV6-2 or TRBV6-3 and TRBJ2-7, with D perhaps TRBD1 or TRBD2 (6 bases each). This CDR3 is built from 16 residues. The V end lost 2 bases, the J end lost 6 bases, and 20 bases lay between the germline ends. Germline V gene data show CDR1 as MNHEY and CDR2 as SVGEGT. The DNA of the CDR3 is TGTGCCAGCAGTTACGGGCGAGGGGGGTCACCGGGCGAGCAGTACTTC. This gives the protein CASSYGRGGSPGEQYF.

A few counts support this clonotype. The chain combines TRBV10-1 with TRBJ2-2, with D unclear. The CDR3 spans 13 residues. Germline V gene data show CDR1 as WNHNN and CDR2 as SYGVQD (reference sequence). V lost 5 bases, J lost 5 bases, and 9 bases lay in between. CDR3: CASSTTSTGELFF. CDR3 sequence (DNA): TGCGCCAGCAGTACAACCTCGACCGGGGAGCTGTTTTTT.

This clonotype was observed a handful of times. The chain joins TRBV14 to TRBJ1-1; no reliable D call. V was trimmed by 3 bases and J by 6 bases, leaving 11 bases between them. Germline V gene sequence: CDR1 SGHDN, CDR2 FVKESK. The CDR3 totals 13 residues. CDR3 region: CASSQWGKSEAFF. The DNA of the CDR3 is TGTGCCAGCAGCCAGTGGGGAAAATCTGAAGCTTTCTTT.

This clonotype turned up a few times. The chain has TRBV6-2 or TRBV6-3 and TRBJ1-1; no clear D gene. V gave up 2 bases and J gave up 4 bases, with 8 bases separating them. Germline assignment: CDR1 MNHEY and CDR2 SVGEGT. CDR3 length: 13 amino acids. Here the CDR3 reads CASSYSQSTEAFF. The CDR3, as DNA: TGTGCCAGCAGTTACAGTCAGAGCACTGAAGCTTTCTTT.

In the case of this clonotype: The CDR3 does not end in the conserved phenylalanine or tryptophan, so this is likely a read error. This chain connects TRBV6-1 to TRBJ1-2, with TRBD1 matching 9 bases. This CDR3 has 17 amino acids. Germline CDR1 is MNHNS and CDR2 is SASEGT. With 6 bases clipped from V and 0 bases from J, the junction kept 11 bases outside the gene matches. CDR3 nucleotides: TGTGCCAGCAGCGCCCGGCGCGGACAGGGGACTAACTATGGCTACACCTCC. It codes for CASSARRGQGTNYGYTS.

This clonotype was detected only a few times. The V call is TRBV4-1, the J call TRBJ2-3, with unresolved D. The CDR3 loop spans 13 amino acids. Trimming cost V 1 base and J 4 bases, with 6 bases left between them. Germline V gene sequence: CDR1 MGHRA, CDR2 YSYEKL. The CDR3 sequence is CASSQGDPDTQYF. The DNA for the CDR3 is TGCGCCAGCAGCCAAGGGGATCCAGATACGCAGTATTTT.

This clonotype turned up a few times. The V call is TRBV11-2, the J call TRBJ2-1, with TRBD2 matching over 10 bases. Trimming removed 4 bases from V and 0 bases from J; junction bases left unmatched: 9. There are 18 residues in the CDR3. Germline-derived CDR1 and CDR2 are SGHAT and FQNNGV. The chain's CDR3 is CASSSLTSGASSYNEQFF. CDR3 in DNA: TGTGCCAGCAGCTCCTTAACTAGCGGGGCAAGCTCCTACAATGAGCAGTTCTTC.

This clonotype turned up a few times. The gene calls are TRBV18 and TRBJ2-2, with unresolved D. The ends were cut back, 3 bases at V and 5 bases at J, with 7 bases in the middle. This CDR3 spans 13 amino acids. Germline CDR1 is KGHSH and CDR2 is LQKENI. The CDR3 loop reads CASSPHTTGELFF. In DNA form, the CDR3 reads TGTGCCAGCTCACCGCATACAACCGGGGAGCTGTTTTTT.

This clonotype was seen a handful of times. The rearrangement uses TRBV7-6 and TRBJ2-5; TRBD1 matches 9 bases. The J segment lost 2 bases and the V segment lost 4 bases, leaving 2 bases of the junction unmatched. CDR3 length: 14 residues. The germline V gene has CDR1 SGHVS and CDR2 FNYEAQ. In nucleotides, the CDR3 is TGTGCCAGCAGCTCGACAGGGGGGCAAGAGACCCAGTACTTC. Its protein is CASSSTGGQETQYF.

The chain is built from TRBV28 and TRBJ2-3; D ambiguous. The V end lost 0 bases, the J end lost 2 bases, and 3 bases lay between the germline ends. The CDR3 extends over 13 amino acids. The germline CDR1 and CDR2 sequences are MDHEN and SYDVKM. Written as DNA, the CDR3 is TGTGCCAGCAGTTTATGGTCCACAGATACGCAGTATTTT. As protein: CASSLWSTDTQYF.

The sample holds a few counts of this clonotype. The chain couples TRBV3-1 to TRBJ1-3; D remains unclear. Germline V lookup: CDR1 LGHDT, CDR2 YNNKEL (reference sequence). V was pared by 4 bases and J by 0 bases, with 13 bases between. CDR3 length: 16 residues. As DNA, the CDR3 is TGTGCCAGCAGCCTCGGACTGCTCAGCTCTGGAAACACCATATATTTT. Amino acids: CASSLGLLSSGNTIYF.